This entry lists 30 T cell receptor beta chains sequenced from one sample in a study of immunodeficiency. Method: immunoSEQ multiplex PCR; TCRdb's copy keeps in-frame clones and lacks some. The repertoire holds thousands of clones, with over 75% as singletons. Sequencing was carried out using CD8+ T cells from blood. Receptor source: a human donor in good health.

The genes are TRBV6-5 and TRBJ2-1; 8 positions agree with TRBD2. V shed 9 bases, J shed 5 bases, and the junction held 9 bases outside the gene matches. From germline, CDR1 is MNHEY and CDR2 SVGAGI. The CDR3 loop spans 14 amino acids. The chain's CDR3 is CASPKSGGNNEQFF. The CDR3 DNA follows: TGTGCCAGTCCGAAGAGCGGGGGTAACAATGAGCAGTTCTTC.

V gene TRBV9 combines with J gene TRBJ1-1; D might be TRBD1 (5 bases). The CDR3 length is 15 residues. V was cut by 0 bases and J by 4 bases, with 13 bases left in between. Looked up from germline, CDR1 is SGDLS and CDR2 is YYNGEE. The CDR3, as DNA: TGTGCCAGCAGCGTAGTGGCAGGGTTCGGCACTGAAGCTTTCTTT. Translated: CASSVVAGFGTEAFF.

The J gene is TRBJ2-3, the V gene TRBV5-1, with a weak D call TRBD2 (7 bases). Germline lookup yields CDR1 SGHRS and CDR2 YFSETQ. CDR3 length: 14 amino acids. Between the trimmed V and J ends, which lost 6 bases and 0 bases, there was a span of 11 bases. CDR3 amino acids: CASTGGLSTDTQYF. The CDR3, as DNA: TGCGCCAGCACCGGGGGGCTGAGCACAGATACGCAGTATTTT.

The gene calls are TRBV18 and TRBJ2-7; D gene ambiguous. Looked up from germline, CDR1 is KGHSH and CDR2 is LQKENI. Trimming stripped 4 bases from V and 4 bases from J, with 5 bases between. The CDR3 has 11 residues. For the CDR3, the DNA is TGTGCCAGCTCACTCGGGTACGAGCAGTACTTC. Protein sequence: CASSLGYEQYF.

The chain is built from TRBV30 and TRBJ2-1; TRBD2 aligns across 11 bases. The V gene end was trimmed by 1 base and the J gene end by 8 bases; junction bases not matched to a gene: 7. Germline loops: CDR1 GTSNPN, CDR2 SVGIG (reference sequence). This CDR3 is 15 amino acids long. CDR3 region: CAWSEGLAGGDEQFF. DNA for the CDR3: TGTGCCTGGAGTGAAGGACTAGCGGGCGGGGATGAGCAGTTCTTC.

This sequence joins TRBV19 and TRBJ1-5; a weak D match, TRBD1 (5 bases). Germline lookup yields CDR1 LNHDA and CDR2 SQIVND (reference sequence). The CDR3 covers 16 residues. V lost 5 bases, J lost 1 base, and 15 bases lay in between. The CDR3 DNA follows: TGTGCCAGTAGTCGGTTTTGGGGGGACAGCAATCAGCCCCAGCATTTT. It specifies CASSRFWGDSNQPQHF.

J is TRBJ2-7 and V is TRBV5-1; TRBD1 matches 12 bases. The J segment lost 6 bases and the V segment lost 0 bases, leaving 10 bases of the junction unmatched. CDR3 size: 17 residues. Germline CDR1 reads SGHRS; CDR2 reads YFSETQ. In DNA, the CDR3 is TGCGCCAGCAGCTTGGGACCTCGGGACAGGGGGCGCGGCGAGCAGTACTTC. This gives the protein CASSLGPRDRGRGEQYF.

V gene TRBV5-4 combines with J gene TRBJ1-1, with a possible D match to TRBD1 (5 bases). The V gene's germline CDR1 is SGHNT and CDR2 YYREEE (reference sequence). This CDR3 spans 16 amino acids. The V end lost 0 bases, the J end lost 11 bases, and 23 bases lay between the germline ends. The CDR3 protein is CASSLGPGTLVQGAFF. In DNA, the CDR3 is TGTGCCAGCAGCTTGGGGCCCGGGACGCTAGTCCAAGGGGCTTTCTTT.

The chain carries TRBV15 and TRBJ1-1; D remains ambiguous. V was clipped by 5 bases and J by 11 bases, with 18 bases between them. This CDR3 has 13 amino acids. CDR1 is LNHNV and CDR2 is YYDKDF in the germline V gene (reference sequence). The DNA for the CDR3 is TGTGCCACCAGCCCTGAGCGGTCCTACGGGGCTTTCTTT. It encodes CATSPERSYGAFF.

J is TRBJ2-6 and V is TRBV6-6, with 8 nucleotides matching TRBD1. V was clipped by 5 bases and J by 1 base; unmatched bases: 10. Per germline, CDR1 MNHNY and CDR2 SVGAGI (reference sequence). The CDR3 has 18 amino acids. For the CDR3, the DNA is TGTGCCAGCAGTCAACGACAGGGGCTTGGTTCTGGGGCCAACGTCCTGACTTTC. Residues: CASSQRQGLGSGANVLTF.

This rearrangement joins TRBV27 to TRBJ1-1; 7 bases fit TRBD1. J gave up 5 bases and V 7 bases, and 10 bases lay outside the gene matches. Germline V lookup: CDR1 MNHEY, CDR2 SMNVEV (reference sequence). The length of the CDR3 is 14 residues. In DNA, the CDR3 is TGTGCCAGCACCGACCCAGGGGGTAAGACTGAAGCTTTCTTT. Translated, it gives CASTDPGGKTEAFF.

The chain's CDR3 is CASSNREVAYEQYF. The CDR3 DNA reads as TGTGCCAGCAGTAACAGGGAGGTTGCCTACGAGCAGTACTTC. This sequence joins TRBV6-5 and TRBJ2-7; D is possibly TRBD1 or TRBD2 (6 bases each). Trimming pared 5 bases from V and 2 bases from J, leaving 13 bases between. The CDR3 length is 14 residues. Germline loops: CDR1 MNHEY, CDR2 SVGAGI.

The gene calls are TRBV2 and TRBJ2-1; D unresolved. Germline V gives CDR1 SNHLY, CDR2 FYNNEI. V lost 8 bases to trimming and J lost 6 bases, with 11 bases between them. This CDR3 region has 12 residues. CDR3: CASSRWGNEQFF. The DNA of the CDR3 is TGTGCCAGCTCGAGGTGGGGCAATGAGCAGTTCTTC.

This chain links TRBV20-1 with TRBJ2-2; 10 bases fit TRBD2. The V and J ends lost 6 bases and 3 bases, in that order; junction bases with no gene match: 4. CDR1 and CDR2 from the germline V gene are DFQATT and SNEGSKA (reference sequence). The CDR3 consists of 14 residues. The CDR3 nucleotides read TGCAGTGCCAGTCTAGCGGGAGACACCGGGGAGCTGTTTTTT. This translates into CSASLAGDTGELFF.

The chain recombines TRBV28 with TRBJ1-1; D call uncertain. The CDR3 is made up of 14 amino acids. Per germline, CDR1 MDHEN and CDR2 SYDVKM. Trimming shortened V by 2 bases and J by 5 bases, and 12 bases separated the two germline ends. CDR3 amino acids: CASSLGRPDTEAFF. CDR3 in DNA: TGTGCCAGCAGTTTAGGGAGGCCCGATACTGAAGCTTTCTTT.

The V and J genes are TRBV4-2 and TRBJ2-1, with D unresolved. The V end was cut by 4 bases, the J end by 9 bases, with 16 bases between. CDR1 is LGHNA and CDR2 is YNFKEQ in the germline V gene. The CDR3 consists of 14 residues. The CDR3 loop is CASSPVEIQSEQFF. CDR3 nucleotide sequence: TGTGCCAGCAGCCCGGTTGAGATTCAGAGTGAGCAGTTCTTC.

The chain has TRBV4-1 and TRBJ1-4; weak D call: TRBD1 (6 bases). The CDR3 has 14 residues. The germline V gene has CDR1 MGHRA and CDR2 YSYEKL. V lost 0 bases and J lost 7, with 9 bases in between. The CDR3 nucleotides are TGCGCCAGCAGCCAAGAGGGGGGGGCTGAAAAACTGTTTTTT. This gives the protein CASSQEGGAEKLFF.

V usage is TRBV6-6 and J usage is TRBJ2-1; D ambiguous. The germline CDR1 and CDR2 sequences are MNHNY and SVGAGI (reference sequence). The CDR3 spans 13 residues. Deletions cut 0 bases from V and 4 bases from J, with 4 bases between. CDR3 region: CASSYSRYNEQFF. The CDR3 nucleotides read TGTGCCAGCAGTTACTCGAGGTACAATGAGCAGTTCTTC.

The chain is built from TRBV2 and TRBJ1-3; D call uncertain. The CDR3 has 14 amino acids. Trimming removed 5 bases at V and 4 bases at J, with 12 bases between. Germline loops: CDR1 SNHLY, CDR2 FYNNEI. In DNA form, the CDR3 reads TGTGCCAGCAGTTCCGGATTCGGGGGAAACACCATATATTTT. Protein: CASSSGFGGNTIYF.

The CDR3 reads CASTPLSGRDTGELFF. Here the CDR3 DNA reads TGCGCCAGCACCCCATTAAGCGGGAGGGACACCGGGGAGCTGTTTTTT. The gene calls are TRBV4-1 and TRBJ2-2; 10 positions match TRBD2. V dropped 7 bases and J dropped 3; count of bases not matched to a gene: 8. Germline loops: CDR1 MGHRA, CDR2 YSYEKL. The CDR3 spans 16 residues.

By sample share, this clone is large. DNA for the CDR3: TGTGCCAGCACCTTACCGGGACAGGGGAACTATGGCTACACCTTC. Protein: CASTLPGQGNYGYTF. The gene calls are TRBV28 and TRBJ1-2; 10 positions agree with TRBD1. V was pared by 7 bases and J by 2 bases, with 7 bases of the junction left unmatched. Germline CDR1 and CDR2: MDHEN and SYDVKM. This CDR3 is built from 15 residues.

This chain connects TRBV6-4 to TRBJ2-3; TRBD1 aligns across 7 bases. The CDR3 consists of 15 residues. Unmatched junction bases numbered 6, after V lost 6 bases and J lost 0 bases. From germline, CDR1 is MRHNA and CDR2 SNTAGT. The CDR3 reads CASSLTGLSTDTQYF. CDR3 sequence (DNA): TGTGCCAGCAGCCTGACAGGGTTAAGCACAGATACGCAGTATTTT.

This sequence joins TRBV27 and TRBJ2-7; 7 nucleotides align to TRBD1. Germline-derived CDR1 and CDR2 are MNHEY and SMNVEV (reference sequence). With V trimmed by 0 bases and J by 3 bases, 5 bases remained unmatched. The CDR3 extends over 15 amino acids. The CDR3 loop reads CASSLSTGQFYEQYF. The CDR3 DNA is TGTGCCAGCAGTTTATCCACGGGACAGTTCTACGAGCAGTACTTC.

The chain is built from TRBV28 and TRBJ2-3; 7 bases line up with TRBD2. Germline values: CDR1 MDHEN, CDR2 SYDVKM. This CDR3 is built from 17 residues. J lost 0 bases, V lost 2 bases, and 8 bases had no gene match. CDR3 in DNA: TGTGCCAGCAGTTTAATTCCCGCGGGAGCTAGCACAGATACGCAGTATTTT. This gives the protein CASSLIPAGASTDTQYF.

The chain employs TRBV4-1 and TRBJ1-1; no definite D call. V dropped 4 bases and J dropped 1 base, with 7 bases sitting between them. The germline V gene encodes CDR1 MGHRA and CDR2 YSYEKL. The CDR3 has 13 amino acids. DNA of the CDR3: TGCGCCAGCAGCCCGTCGGGGAACACTGAAGCTTTCTTT. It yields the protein CASSPSGNTEAFF.

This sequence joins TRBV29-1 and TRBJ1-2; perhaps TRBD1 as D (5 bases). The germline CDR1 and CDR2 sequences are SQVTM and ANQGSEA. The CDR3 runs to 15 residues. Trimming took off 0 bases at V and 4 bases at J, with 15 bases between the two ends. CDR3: CSVEDQGQGVYGYTF. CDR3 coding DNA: TGCAGCGTTGAAGATCAAGGGCAGGGTGTCTATGGCTACACCTTC.

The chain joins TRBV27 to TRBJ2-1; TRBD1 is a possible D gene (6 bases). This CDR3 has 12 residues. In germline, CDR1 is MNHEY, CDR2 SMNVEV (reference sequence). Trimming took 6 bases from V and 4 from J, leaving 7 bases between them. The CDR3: CASRRGYNEQFF. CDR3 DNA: TGTGCCAGCAGAAGGGGGTACAATGAGCAGTTCTTC.

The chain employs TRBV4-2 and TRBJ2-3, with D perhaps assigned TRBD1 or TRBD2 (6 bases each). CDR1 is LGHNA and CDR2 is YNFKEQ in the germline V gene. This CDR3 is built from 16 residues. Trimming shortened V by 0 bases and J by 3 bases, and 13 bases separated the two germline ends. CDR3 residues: CASSQDPGAGTDTQYF. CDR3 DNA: TGTGCCAGCAGCCAAGATCCGGGGGCCGGAACAGATACGCAGTATTTT.

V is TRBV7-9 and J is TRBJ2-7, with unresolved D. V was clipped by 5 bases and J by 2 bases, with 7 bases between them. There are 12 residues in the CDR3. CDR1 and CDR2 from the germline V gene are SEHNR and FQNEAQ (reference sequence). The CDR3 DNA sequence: TGTGCCAGCAGCCCGAATCCCTACGAGCAGTACTTC. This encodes CASSPNPYEQYF.

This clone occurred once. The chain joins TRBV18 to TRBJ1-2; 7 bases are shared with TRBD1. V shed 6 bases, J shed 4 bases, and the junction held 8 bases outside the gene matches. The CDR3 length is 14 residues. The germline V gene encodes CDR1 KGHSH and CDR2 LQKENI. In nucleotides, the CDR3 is TGTGCCAGCTCCTCAGAGGGACAGCTCTATGGCTACACCTTC. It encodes CASSSEGQLYGYTF.